The rows below give T cell receptor beta chains drawn from one sample of a study of T cell responses to AZD1222 COVID-19 vaccine. Sequenced by immunoSEQ multiplex PCR; TCRdb stores in-frame clones only, minus some. Of 180,000 or so clones in the sample, roughly nine tenths were seen once. The sample in question was peripheral blood, obtained 28 days after the second AZD1222 dose. These receptors all come from an adult who received the AZD1222 COVID-19 vaccine. Both conserved end residues are part of each CDR3. D genes are given only for firm matches. Clone size is not always given. Where it is, it says once, few, many or a class for expanded clones.

j_call d_call v_call clone_size cdr3_aa cdr3_nt
TRBJ1-5 - TRBV4-2 - CASSQAVLSNQPQHF TGTGCCAGCAGCCAAGCAGTATTAAGCAATCAGCCCCAGCATTTT
TRBJ2-7 TRBD1 TRBV2 - CASSIQGAPFYEQYF TGTGCCAGCAGTATACAGGGGGCCCCCTTCTACGAGCAGTACTTC
TRBJ1-3 - TRBV27 - CASSIGISGNTIYF TGTGCCAGCAGTATTGGGATCTCTGGAAACACCATATATTTT
TRBJ1-5 TRBD1 TRBV5-1 - CASSPGGGKESPQHF TGCGCCAGCAGCCCAGGGGGGGGGAAGGAATCACCCCAGCATTTT
TRBJ1-2 TRBD1 TRBV5-5 - CASSFQSGTGYTYGYTF TGTGCCAGCAGCTTCCAATCCGGGACAGGATACACCTATGGCTACACCTTC
TRBJ2-5 - TRBV5-1 - CASSFRALQETQYF TGCGCCAGCAGCTTCAGGGCCCTACAAGAGACCCAGTACTTC
TRBJ2-5 - TRBV10-3 - CAISSQETQYF TGTGCCATCAGTTCCCAAGAGACCCAGTACTTC
TRBJ1-5 - TRBV6-1 - CASSEAYYSNQPQHF TGTGCCAGCAGTGAAGCGTATTATAGCAATCAGCCCCAGCATTTT
TRBJ1-2 TRBD1 TRBV10-3 - CAIRAQGDYGYTF TGTGCCATCAGGGCCCAGGGGGACTATGGCTACACCTTC
TRBJ2-5 TRBD2 TRBV5-1 - CASRTSGVETQYF TGCGCCAGCAGGACTAGCGGGGTTGAGACCCAGTACTTC
TRBJ2-7 - TRBV27 few CASQKRGHEQYF TGTGCCAGTCAAAAAAGGGGTCACGAGCAGTACTTC
TRBJ2-3 TRBD2 TRBV11-2 - CASSLEGTSGSFTQYF TGTGCCAGCAGCTTAGAAGGGACTAGCGGGAGTTTTACGCAGTATTTT
TRBJ2-3 - TRBV2 - CASGDTQYF TGTGCCAGTGGTGATACGCAGTATTTT
TRBJ1-5 - TRBV6-2/TRBV6-3 - CASSYSSRPQHF TGTGCCAGCAGTTATTCAAGTCGGCCCCAGCATTTT
TRBJ1-2 - TRBV28 - CASSPGDKKTYGYTF TGTGCCAGCAGTCCGGGGGACAAGAAGACCTATGGCTACACCTTC
TRBJ1-3 - TRBV28 - CATADRNGNTIYF TGTGCCACCGCCGACAGGAATGGAAACACCATATATTTT
TRBJ1-2 - TRBV9 once CASSVGDGLNYGYTF TGTGCCAGCAGCGTCGGGGACGGCCTGAACTATGGCTACACCTTC
TRBJ1-2 - TRBV6-2/TRBV6-3 - CASSYWGAGSYGYTF TGTGCCAGCAGTTACTGGGGGGCCGGGAGCTATGGCTACACCTTC
TRBJ1-1 TRBD1 TRBV7-2 - CASSLVQGVTEAFF TGTGCCAGCAGCTTAGTACAGGGGGTCACTGAAGCTTTCTTT
TRBJ1-1 - TRBV4-3 - CASSPLGTVNTEAFF TGCGCCAGCAGCCCCCTAGGGACGGTGAACACTGAAGCTTTCTTT
TRBJ1-2 TRBD1 TRBV30 - CAWSTFRGSNYGYTF TGTGCCTGGAGTACCTTCAGGGGGTCTAACTATGGCTACACCTTC
TRBJ1-3 - TRBV5-8 - CASSFNPGNTIYF TGTGCCAGCAGCTTTAATCCTGGAAACACCATATATTTT
TRBJ1-5 - TRBV10-3 - CAISGGSQPQHF TGTGCCATCAGCGGGGGGAGCCAGCCCCAGCATTTT
TRBJ2-7 TRBD1 TRBV5-4 - CASSLAGQGAYEQYF TGTGCCAGCAGCTTGGCAGGACAGGGGGCCTACGAGCAGTACTTC
TRBJ1-1 - TRBV11-1 - CASSLGTNTEAFF TGTGCCAGCAGCTTAGGCACAAACACTGAAGCTTTCTTT
TRBJ1-2 - TRBV7-3 - CASSPDGNYGYTF TGTGCCAGCAGCCCGGACGGAAACTATGGCTACACCTTC
TRBJ1-1 - TRBV7-9 - CASSLDQTMNTEAFF TGTGCCAGCAGCTTAGATCAGACGATGAACACTGAAGCTTTCTTT
TRBJ1-5 - TRBV5-1 once CASSLVGGNQPQHF TGCGCCAGCAGCTTGGTTGGGGGAAATCAGCCCCAGCATTTT
TRBJ1-1 TRBD1 TRBV11-2 - CASSSTGEAIAFF TGTGCCAGCAGCTCTACAGGGGAGGCGATAGCTTTCTTT
TRBJ1-1 - TRBV5-4 - CASSLWGSANTEAFF TGTGCCAGCAGCTTATGGGGGTCTGCGAACACTGAAGCTTTCTTT
TRBJ2-2 - TRBV6-5 - CASSRYVGNTGELFF TGTGCCAGCAGCCGCTACGTTGGGAACACCGGGGAGCTGTTTTTT
TRBJ2-5 - TRBV6-5 - CASSLRGLRETQYF TGTGCCAGCAGTCTCAGGGGCCTGAGAGAGACCCAGTACTTC
TRBJ2-3 TRBD2 TRBV6-4 - CASSAGTSASTDTQYF TGTGCCAGCAGTGCCGGGACTAGCGCTAGCACAGATACGCAGTATTTT
TRBJ2-7 - TRBV7-9 - CASSDGQTRYYEQYF TGTGCCAGCAGCGACGGACAGACGAGGTACTACGAGCAGTACTTC
TRBJ2-1 TRBD1 TRBV24-1 - CATSRQGFDEQFF TGTGCCACCAGTAGACAGGGGTTTGATGAGCAGTTCTTC